This T cell receptor beta chain appears in the sequencing data of a study of spatial heterogeneity in lung cancer. Regarding the study as a whole: Follow-up blood showed ubiquitous expanded tumor TCRs less than blood at resection did.

The germline V gene encodes CDR1 SGHRS and CDR2 YFSETQ. The CDR3 loop spans 14 amino acids. V shed 4 bases and J shed 4 bases, with 13 bases lying between them. Indicated time point: blood at routine non-recurrence follow-up after resection. Unsorted whole RNA samples from tumor, nontumor lung or frozen PBMC were sequenced. TCRdb passed the 5' RACE reads through MiXCR, listing each CDR3 protein once. The sample lists tens of thousands of distinct CDR3 sequences; 15% to 20% were seen once. For this clonotype: Its matching antigen is unknown.

This sequence joins TRBV5-1 and TRBJ2-3; possibly TRBD2 for D (6 bases). Sample: PBMCs, taken at follow-up. This clonotype was obtained from a male donor with early-stage non-small cell lung cancer. The CDR3 region is CASSLASGADTQYF. The CDR3 DNA follows: TGCGCCAGCAGCCTGGCGTCGGGGGCAGATACGCAGTATTTT.